This TCR beta chain is drawn from a study of cytotoxic CD8 clonotypes in ibrutinib-treated CLL. On the study more broadly: Responses comprised some 24 partial and 2 complete; at median approximately 70 months, around 15 remained remitted and around twelve progressed. Mean values per sample were hundreds of thousands of productive templates and 93,000 or so productive rearrangements.

Cryopreserved PBMCs supplied about 2 micrograms of genomic DNA for TCR beta libraries. Germline V gives CDR1 SQVTM, CDR2 ANQGSEA. V lost 3 bases, J lost 5 bases, and 8 bases lay in between. CDR3 length: 11 residues. Sequenced by immunoSEQ multiplex PCR; TCRdb stores in-frame clones only, minus some. Seen here are about 300,000 clones, 67% observed once, and the top ten hold around 6.6%. This clone occurred a few times. The sample here was PBMCs, taken after 36 months of ibrutinib treatment. The J gene is TRBJ2-7, the V gene TRBV29-1; D uncertain. The sequence was obtained from a human donor with chronic lymphocytic leukemia. The CDR3 nucleotides are TGCAGCGTTGAGTCTATGGACGAGCAGTACTTC. Protein: CSVESMDEQYF.